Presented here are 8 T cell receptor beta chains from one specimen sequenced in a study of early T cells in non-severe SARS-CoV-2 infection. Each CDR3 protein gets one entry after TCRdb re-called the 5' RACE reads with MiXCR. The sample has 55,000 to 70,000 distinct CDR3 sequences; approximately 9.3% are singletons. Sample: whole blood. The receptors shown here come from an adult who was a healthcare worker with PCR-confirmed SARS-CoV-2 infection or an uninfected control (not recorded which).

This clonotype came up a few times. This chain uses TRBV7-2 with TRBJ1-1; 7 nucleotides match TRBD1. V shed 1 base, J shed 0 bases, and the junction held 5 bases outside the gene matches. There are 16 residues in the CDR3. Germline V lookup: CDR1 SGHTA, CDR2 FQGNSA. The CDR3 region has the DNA TGTGCCAGCAGCTTAGAGAGGGGGCGATTGAACACTGAAGCTTTCTTT. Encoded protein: CASSLERGRLNTEAFF.

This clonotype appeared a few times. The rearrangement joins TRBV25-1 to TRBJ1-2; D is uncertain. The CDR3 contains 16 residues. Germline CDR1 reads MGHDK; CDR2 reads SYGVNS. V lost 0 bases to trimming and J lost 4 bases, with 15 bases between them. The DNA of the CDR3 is TGTGCCAGCAGTGAATATGGTGTAAGGTCAGGCTATGGCTACACCTTC. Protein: CASSEYGVRSGYGYTF.

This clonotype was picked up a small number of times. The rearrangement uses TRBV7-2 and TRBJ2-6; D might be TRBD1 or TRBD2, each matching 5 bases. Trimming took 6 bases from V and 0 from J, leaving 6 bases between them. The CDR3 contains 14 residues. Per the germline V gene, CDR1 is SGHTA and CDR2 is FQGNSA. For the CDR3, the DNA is TGTGCCAGCAGGAGGGGCTCTGGGGCCAACGTCCTGACTTTC. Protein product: CASRRGSGANVLTF.

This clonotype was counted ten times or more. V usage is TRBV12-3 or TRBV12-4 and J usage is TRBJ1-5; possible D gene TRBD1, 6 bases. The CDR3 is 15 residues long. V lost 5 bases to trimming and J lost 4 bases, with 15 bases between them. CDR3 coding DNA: TGTGCCAGCAGTCCCGGGGGGGCGAGGAATCAGCCCCAGCATTTT. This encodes CASSPGGARNQPQHF.

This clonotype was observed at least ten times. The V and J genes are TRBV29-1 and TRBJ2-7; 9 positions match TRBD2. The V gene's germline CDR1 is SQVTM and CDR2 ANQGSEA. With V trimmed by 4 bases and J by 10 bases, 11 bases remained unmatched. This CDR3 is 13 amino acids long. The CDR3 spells CSVVGSGSNLQYF. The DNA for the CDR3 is TGCAGCGTTGTCGGTAGCGGGAGCAATCTACAGTACTTC.

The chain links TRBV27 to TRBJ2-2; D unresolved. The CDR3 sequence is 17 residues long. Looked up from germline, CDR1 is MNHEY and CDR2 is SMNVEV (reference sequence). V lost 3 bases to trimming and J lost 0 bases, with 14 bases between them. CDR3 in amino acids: CASSFGSVGTNTGELFF. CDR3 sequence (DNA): TGTGCCAGCAGTTTTGGTTCGGTTGGGACGAACACCGGGGAGCTGTTTTTT.

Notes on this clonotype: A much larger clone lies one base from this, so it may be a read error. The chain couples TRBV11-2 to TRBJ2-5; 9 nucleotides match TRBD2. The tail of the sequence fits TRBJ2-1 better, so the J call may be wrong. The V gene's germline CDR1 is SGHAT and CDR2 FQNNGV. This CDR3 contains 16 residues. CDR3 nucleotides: TGTGCCAGCAGCTTAGTCGGTCAAGCGGGAGGAGAGACCCAGTTCTTC. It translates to CASSLVGQAGGETQFF.

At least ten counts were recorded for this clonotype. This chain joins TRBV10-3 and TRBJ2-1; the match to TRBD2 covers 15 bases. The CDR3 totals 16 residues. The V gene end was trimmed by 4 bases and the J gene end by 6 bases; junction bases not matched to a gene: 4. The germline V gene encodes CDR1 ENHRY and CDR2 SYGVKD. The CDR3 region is CAISAGLAGGPNEQFF. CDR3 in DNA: TGTGCCATCAGTGCCGGACTAGCGGGAGGGCCCAATGAGCAGTTCTTC.